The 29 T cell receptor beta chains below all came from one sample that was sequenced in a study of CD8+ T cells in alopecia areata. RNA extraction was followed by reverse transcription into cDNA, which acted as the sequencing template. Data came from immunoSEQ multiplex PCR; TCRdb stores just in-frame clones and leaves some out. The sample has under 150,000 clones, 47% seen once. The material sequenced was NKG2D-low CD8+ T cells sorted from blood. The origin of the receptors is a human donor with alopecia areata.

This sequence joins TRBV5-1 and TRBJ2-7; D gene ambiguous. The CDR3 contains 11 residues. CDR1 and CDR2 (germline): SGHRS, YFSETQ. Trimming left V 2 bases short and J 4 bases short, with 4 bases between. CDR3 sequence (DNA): TGCGCCAGCAGCTTCGAGTACGAGCAGTACTTC. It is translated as CASSFEYEQYF.

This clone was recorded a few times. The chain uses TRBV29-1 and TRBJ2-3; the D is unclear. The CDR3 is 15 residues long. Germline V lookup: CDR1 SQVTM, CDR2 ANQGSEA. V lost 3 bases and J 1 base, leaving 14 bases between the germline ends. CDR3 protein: CSVDMSSVGTDTQYF. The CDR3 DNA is TGCAGCGTTGACATGTCGAGTGTGGGCACAGATACGCAGTATTTT.

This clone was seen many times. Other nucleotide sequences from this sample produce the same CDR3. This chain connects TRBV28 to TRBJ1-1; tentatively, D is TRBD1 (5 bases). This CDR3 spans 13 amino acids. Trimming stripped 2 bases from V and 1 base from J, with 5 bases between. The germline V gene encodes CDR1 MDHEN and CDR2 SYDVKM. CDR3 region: CASSLDRNTEAFF. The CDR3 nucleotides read TGTGCCAGCAGTTTAGACAGGAACACTGAAGCTTTCTTT.

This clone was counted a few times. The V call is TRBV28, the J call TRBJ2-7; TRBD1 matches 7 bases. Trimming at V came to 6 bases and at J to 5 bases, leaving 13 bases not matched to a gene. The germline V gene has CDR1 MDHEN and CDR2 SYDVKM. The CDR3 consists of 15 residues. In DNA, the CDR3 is TGTGCCAGCAGACTTCTGACAGGGATGAAGGACGAGCAGTACTTC. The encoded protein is CASRLLTGMKDEQYF.

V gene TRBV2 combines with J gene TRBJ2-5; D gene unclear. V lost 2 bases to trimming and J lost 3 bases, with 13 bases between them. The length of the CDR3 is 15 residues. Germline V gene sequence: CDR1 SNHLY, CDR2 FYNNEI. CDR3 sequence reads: CASSEWEDNEETQYF. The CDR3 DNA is TGTGCCAGCAGTGAATGGGAAGACAACGAAGAGACCCAGTACTTC.

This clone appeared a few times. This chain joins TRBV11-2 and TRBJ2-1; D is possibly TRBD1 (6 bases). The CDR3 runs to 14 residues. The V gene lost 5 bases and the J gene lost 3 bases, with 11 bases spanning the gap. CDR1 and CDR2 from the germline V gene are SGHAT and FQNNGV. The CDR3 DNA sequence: TGTGCCAGCAGCCCCAGGGGTAACTACAATGAGCAGTTCTTC. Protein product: CASSPRGNYNEQFF.

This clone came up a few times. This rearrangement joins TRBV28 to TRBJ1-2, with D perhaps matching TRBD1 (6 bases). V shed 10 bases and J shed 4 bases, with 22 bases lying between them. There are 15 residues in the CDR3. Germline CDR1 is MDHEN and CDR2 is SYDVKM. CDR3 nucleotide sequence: TGTGCCACCCCTTCCGCCCGGGGGGCCAGCTATGGCTACACCTTC. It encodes CATPSARGASYGYTF.

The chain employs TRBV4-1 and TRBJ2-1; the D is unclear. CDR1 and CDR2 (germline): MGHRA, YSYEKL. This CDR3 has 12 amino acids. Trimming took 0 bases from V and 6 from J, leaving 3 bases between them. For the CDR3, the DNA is TGCGCCAGCAGCCAAGAAGCCAATGAGCAGTTCTTC. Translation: CASSQEANEQFF.

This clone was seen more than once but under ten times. The CDR3 sequence is CASSDSGTSGSTDTQYF. For the CDR3, the DNA is TGTGCCAGCAGTGATAGTGGGACTAGCGGTTCCACAGATACGCAGTATTTT. This chain connects TRBV2 to TRBJ2-3, with TRBD2 matching 11 bases. This CDR3 comprises 17 residues. Germline CDR1 is SNHLY and CDR2 is FYNNEI. Trimming took 3 bases from V and 2 from J; bases not matched to a gene: 7.

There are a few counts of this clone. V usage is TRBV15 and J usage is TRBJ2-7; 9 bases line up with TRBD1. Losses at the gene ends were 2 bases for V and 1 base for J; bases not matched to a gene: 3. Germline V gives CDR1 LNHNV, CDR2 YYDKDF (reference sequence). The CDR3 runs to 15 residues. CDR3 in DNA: TGTGCCACCAGCAGATCGGGACAGGGTTCCTACGAGCAGTACTTC. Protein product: CATSRSGQGSYEQYF.

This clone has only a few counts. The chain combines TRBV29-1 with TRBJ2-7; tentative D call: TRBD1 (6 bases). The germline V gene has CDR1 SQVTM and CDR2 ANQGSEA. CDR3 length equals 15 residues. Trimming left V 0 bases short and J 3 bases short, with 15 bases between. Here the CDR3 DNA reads TGCAGCGTTGAAGAATTCGGGACAAGAAACTACGAGCAGTACTTC. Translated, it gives CSVEEFGTRNYEQYF.

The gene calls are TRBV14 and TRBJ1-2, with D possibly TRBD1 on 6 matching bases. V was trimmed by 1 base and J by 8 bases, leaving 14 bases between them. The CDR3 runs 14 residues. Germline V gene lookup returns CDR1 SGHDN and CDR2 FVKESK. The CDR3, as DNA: TGTGCCAGCAGCCAAGTCGGGGGCGCACGGGGCTACACCTTC. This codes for CASSQVGGARGYTF.

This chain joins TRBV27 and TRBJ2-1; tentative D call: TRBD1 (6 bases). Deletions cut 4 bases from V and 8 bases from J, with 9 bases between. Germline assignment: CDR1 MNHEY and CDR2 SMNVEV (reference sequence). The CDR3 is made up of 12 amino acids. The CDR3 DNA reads TGTGCCAGCAGTTCAGGGGACGATGAGCAGTTCTTC. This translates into CASSSGDDEQFF.

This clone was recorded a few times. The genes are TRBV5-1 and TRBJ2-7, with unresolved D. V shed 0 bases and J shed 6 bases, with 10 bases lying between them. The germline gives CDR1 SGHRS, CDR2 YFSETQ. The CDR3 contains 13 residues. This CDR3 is CASSLGDFLEQYF. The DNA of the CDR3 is TGCGCCAGCAGCTTGGGCGACTTCCTCGAGCAGTACTTC.

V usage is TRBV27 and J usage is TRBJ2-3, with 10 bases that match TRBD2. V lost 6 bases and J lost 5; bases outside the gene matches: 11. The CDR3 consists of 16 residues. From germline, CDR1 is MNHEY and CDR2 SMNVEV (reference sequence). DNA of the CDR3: TGTGCCAGCAGCCCCAGGACTAGCGGCCCATTAGATACGCAGTATTTT. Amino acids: CASSPRTSGPLDTQYF.

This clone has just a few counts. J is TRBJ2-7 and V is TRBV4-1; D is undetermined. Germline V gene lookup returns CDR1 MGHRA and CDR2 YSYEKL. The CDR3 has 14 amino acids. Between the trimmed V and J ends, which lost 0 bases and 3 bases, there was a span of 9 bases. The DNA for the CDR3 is TGCGCCAGCAGCCAAGACCAAACTTACTACGAGCAGTACTTC. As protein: CASSQDQTYYEQYF.

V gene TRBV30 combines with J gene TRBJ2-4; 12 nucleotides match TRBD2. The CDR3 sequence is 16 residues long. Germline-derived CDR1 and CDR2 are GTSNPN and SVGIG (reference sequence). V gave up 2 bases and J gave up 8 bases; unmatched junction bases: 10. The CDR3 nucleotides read TGTGCCTGGAGTATCGGGGGACTAGCGGGTGTGGACATTCAGTACTTC. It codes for CAWSIGGLAGVDIQYF.

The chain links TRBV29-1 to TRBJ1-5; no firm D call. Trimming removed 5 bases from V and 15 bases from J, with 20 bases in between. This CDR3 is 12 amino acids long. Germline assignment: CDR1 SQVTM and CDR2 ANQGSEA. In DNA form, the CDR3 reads TGCAGCGTTATCGTTGAGAAAGGCTCGAGGCATTTT. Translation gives CSVIVEKGSRHF.

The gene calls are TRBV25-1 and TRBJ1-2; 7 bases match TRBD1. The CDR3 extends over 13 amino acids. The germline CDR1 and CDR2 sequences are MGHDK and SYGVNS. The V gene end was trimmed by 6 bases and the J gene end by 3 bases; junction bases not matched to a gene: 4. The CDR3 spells CASSRTGDYGYTF. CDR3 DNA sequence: TGTGCCAGCAGCCGAACAGGGGACTATGGCTACACCTTC.

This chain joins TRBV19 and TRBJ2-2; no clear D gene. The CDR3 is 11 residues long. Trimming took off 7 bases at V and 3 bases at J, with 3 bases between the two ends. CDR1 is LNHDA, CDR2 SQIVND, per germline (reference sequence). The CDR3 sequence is CASTYTGELFF. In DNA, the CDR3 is TGTGCCAGTACCTACACCGGGGAGCTGTTTTTT.

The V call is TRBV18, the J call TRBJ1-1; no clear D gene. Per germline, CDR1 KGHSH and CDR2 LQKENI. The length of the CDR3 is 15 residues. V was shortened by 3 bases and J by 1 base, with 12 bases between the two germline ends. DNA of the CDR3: TGTGCCAGCTCACCTCTTAATAAGGCGAACACTGAAGCTTTCTTT. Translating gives CASSPLNKANTEAFF.

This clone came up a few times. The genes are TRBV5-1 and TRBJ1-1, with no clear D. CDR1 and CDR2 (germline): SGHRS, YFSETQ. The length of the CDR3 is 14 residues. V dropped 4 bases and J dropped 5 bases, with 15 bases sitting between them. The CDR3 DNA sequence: TGCGCCAGCAGCAATACCGGGTCCAAAACTGAAGCTTTCTTT. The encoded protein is CASSNTGSKTEAFF.

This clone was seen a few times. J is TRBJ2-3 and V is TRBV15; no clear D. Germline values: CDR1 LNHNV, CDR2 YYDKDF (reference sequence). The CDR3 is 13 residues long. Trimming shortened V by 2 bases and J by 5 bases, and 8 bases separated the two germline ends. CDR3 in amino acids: CATSRPGEDTQYF. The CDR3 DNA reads TGTGCCACCAGCAGACCGGGCGAAGATACGCAGTATTTT.

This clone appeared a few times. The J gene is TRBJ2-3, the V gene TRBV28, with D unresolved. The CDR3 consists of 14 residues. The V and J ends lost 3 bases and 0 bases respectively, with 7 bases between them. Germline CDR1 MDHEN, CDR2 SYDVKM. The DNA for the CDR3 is TGTGCCAGCAGTTTTACAGCAAGCACAGATACGCAGTATTTT. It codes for CASSFTASTDTQYF.

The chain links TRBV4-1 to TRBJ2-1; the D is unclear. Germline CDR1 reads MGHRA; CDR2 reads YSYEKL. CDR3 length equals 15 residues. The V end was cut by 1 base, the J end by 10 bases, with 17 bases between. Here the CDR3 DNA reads TGCGCCAGCAGCCAAGGCGCTGACGGCCAGAGGGAGCAGTTCTTC. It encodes CASSQGADGQREQFF.

The CDR3, as DNA: TGCAGCGTGTGGGGGGGGACTGAAGCTTTCTTT. Protein product: CSVWGGTEAFF. The rearrangement joins TRBV29-1 to TRBJ1-1; possibly TRBD1 for D (5 bases). The CDR3 is 11 amino acids. The germline V and J ends were trimmed by 6 bases and 5 bases, with 10 bases remaining between them. The germline gives CDR1 SQVTM, CDR2 ANQGSEA.

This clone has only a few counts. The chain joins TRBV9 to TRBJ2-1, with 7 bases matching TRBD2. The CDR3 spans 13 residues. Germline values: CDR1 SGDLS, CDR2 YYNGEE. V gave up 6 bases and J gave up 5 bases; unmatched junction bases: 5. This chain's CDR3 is CASNGGGHNEQFF. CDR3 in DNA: TGTGCCAGCAACGGCGGGGGACACAATGAGCAGTTCTTC.

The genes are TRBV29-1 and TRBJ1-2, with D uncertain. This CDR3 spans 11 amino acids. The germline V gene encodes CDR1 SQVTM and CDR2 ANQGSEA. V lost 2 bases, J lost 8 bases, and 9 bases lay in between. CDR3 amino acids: CSVELRSGYTF. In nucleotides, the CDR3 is TGCAGCGTTGAACTTCGGTCCGGCTACACCTTC. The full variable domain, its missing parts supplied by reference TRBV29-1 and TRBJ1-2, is SAVISQKPSRDICQRGTSLTIQCQVDSQVTMMFWYRQQPGQSLTLIATANQGSEATYESGFVIDKFPISRPNLTFSTLTVSNMSPEDSSIYLCSVELRSGYTFGSGTRLTVV.

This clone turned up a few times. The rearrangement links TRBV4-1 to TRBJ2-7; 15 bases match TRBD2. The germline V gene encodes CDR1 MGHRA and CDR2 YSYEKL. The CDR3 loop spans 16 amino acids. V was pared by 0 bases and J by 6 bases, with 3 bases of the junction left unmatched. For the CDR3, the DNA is TGCGCCAGCAGCCAAGAGGCGGGACTAGCGGGAGGCGAGCAGTACTTC. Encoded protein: CASSQEAGLAGGEQYF.